One and the same sample provided the 31 T cell receptor beta chains below, sequenced in a study of T cell repertoires in cytomegalovirus infection. Each CDR3 protein is one row after TCRdb ran MiXCR on the reads. This table holds 200,000 to 250,000 distinct CDR3 sequences, about 39% found once. No antigen has been assigned to these receptors. Source: CD8+ T cells from cultured PBMCs, taken from culture after CMV antigen stimulation. The receptors originated from a human donor in good health (CMV status not recorded). Some clones in this sample may be carry-over from other donors' samples.

The chain uses TRBV19 and TRBJ2-1; possible D gene TRBD1, 7 bases. V was clipped by 5 bases and J by 7 bases, with 15 bases between them. Germline loops: CDR1 LNHDA, CDR2 SQIVND (reference sequence). The CDR3 covers 14 residues. The CDR3 bases are TGTGCCAGTAGTCACCAGGGGGGCGGGAATGAGCAGTTCTTC. Translating it yields CASSHQGGGNEQFF.

This clonotype was seen a few times. The chain recombines TRBV7-2 with TRBJ2-5, with TRBD2 matching 8 bases. The CDR3 is made up of 16 amino acids. V gave up 1 base and J gave up 1 base; unmatched junction bases: 5. Germline CDR1 reads SGHTA; CDR2 reads FQGNSA. The DNA for the CDR3 is TGTGCCAGCAGCTTAGATCTGGCGGGGGGCCAAGAGACCCAGTACTTC. It translates to CASSLDLAGGQETQYF.

The chain is built from TRBV2 and TRBJ2-3, with D possibly TRBD1 on 5 matching bases. V lost 3 bases and J 3 bases, leaving 19 bases between the germline ends. In germline, CDR1 is SNHLY, CDR2 FYNNEI. The CDR3 covers 17 residues. This chain's CDR3 is CASSDTPPWGLTDTQYF. CDR3 coding DNA: TGTGCCAGCAGTGATACCCCGCCGTGGGGCTTAACAGATACGCAGTATTTT.

This clonotype was seen more than once but under ten times. The chain is built from TRBV12-3 or TRBV12-4 and TRBJ2-7; TRBD1 agrees at 9 bases. The CDR3 loop spans 14 amino acids. Trimming removed 5 bases from V and 6 bases from J; junction bases left unmatched: 8. CDR3 in amino acids: CASSPGQGLSEQYF. The CDR3 DNA follows: TGTGCCAGCAGTCCGGGACAGGGATTAAGCGAGCAGTACTTC.

This clonotype has only a few counts. The chain is built from TRBV11-2 and TRBJ1-6; no clear D. Germline lookup yields CDR1 SGHAT and CDR2 FQNNGV. Between the trimmed V and J ends, which lost 8 bases and 5 bases, there was a span of 19 bases. The CDR3 loop spans 16 amino acids. The CDR3 DNA reads TGTGCCAGCGGAAAAAGCGGGGTCGGGGATAATTCACCCCTCCACTTT. Encoded protein: CASGKSGVGDNSPLHF.

The gene calls are TRBV19 and TRBJ2-5, with D hard to call. From germline, CDR1 is LNHDA and CDR2 SQIVND (reference sequence). With 6 bases removed from V and 2 bases from J, the gap between germline ends came to 7 bases. The CDR3 spans 12 residues. Written as DNA, the CDR3 is TGTGCCAGTAGGTCACAGCAAGAGACCCAGTACTTC. Protein: CASRSQQETQYF.

The rearrangement links TRBV6-1 to TRBJ2-1; 7 bases are shared with TRBD2. The CDR3 has 15 amino acids. Looked up from germline, CDR1 is MNHNS and CDR2 is SASEGT. V lost 3 bases to trimming and J lost 7 bases; unmatched junction nucleotides: 9. The CDR3 DNA reads as TGTGCCAGCAGTGACCTAGCGGACCGTCTGAATGAGCAGTTCTTC. As protein: CASSDLADRLNEQFF.

This clonotype was observed a few times. V is TRBV6-5 and J is TRBJ2-3, with D possibly being TRBD2 (7 bases). This CDR3 is 16 amino acids long. Germline CDR1 is MNHEY and CDR2 is SVGAGI. Trimming shortened V by 6 bases and J by 6 bases, and 22 bases separated the two germline ends. CDR3 coding DNA: TGTGCCAGCAGCCCGTCGGGGGGCGAAATGGCTGATACGCAGTATTTT. Amino acids: CASSPSGGEMADTQYF.

This clonotype appeared a few times. The chain carries TRBV5-5 and TRBJ1-1; D call uncertain. Germline V gene data show CDR1 as SGHKS and CDR2 as YYEKEE (reference sequence). This CDR3 has 13 residues. Trimming took off 2 bases at V and 5 bases at J, with 10 bases between the two ends. The CDR3 protein is CASSLSGITEAFF. Here the CDR3 DNA reads TGTGCCAGCAGCTTAAGCGGGATTACTGAAGCTTTCTTT.

This clonotype came up a few times. The chain employs TRBV27 and TRBJ1-1; no clear D gene. V was shortened by 8 bases and J by 0 bases, with 13 bases between the two germline ends. This CDR3 is built from 14 residues. CDR1 and CDR2 (germline): MNHEY, SMNVEV (reference sequence). The CDR3 DNA reads TGTGCCAGCGGAGGCGGGGTTTTGAACACTGAAGCTTTCTTT. It specifies CASGGGVLNTEAFF.

This clonotype was counted a few times. V gene TRBV20-1 combines with J gene TRBJ2-4, with D possibly being TRBD1 (6 bases). The CDR3 extends over 14 amino acids. Germline V lookup: CDR1 DFQATT, CDR2 SNEGSKA (reference sequence). Trimming took off 3 bases at V and 2 bases at J, with 11 bases between the two ends. DNA for the CDR3: TGCAGTGCTAGCCCCACAGGGACCAAAAACATTCAGTACTTC. Encoded protein: CSASPTGTKNIQYF.

This chain uses TRBV28 with TRBJ1-5, with a weak D call TRBD1 (5 bases). The CDR3 covers 16 residues. CDR1 is MDHEN and CDR2 is SYDVKM in the germline V gene. V shed 2 bases and J shed 0 bases, with 11 bases lying between them. The CDR3 sequence: CASSLTVTGSNQPQHF. The CDR3 region has the DNA TGTGCCAGCAGTTTAACGGTCACAGGTAGCAATCAGCCCCAGCATTTT.

This clonotype appeared once. The CDR3 spells CAWSTSGRLDEQFF. CDR3 bases: TGTGCCTGGTCTACTAGCGGGAGGCTCGATGAGCAGTTCTTC. The chain employs TRBV30 and TRBJ2-1, with 12 bases that match TRBD2. This CDR3 has 14 amino acids. With 5 bases clipped from V and 8 bases from J, the junction kept 7 bases outside the gene matches. Per germline, CDR1 GTSNPN and CDR2 SVGIG (reference sequence). Filled out from reference TRBV30 and TRBJ2-1, the complete variable domain reads SQTIHQWPATLVQPVGSPLSLECTVEGTSNPNLYWYRQAAGRGLQLLFYSVGIGQISSEVPQNLSASRPQDRQFILSSKKLLLSDSGFYLCAWSTSGRLDEQFFGPGTRLTVL.

The V gene is TRBV12-3 or TRBV12-4, the J gene TRBJ2-3; D call uncertain. V was pared by 4 bases and J by 3 bases, with 5 bases between. The length of the CDR3 is 12 residues. This chain's CDR3 is CASSYLTDTQYF. The CDR3 region has the DNA TGTGCCAGCAGTTATCTTACAGATACGCAGTATTTT.

A few counts support this clonotype. The chain employs TRBV5-6 and TRBJ2-2; D perhaps matches TRBD2 (6 bases). V was pared by 2 bases and J by 6 bases, with 11 bases between. Germline V gives CDR1 SGHDT, CDR2 YYEEEE. This CDR3 is built from 14 residues. CDR3 amino acids: CASSLQWRAGELFF. The CDR3 region has the DNA TGTGCCAGCAGCTTACAGTGGAGGGCCGGGGAGCTGTTTTTT.

This clonotype was observed a handful of times. The chain carries TRBV7-6 and TRBJ1-2; no firm D call. The germline gives CDR1 SGHVS, CDR2 FNYEAQ. The ends were cut back, 4 bases at V and 8 bases at J, with 14 bases in the middle. This CDR3 comprises 13 residues. The CDR3, as DNA: TGTGCCAGCAGCTCGCTATTATTTTCCGGCTACACCTTC. This translates into CASSSLLFSGYTF.

The rearrangement joins TRBV6-6 to TRBJ2-1; 9 positions match TRBD2. J lost 6 bases, V lost 3 bases, and 6 bases had no gene match. Germline V CDR1 and CDR2: MNHNY, SVGAGI (reference sequence). This CDR3 comprises 15 residues. CDR3 sequence reads: CASSYISGRPNEQFF. For the CDR3, the DNA is TGTGCCAGCAGTTATATAAGCGGGAGGCCCAATGAGCAGTTCTTC.

This clonotype was counted at least ten times. The V gene is TRBV7-2, the J gene TRBJ2-7, with TRBD1 as a possible D gene (6 bases). Germline CDR1 is SGHTA and CDR2 is FQGNSA. V dropped 2 bases and J dropped 5 bases, with 10 bases sitting between them. The CDR3 sequence is 13 residues long. This CDR3 is CASSLNRANEQYF. The CDR3 DNA sequence: TGTGCCAGCAGCTTAAACAGGGCGAACGAGCAGTACTTC.

The gene calls are TRBV7-4 and TRBJ2-5, with 7 nucleotides matching TRBD2. Germline V gene data show CDR1 as SGHVT and CDR2 as SQSDAQ. With V trimmed by 3 bases and J by 9 bases, 4 bases remained unmatched. There are 12 residues in the CDR3. As DNA, the CDR3 is TGTGCCAGCAGCTTGGGGGGGAGGGCCCAGTACTTC. Translating it yields CASSLGGRAQYF.

This clonotype came up a few times. The gene calls are TRBV11-2 and TRBJ2-7, with 11 bases identical to TRBD1. The CDR3 runs to 13 residues. Germline V lookup: CDR1 SGHAT, CDR2 FQNNGV. The junction had 3 bases not matched to a gene; V was cut back by 4 bases and J by 7 bases. CDR3 DNA: TGTGCCAGCAGCTCGGACAGGGGGCAAGAGCAGTACTTC. It translates to CASSSDRGQEQYF.

V is TRBV12-3 or TRBV12-4 and J is TRBJ2-7; D not certain. The germline V and J ends were trimmed by 3 bases and 1 base, with 16 bases remaining between them. The CDR3 sequence is 16 residues long. The chain's CDR3 is CASSFSGTLNSYEQYF. CDR3 sequence (DNA): TGTGCCAGCAGTTTCTCAGGCACCCTCAATTCCTACGAGCAGTACTTC.

The genes are TRBV7-2 and TRBJ2-5; no clear D gene. The CDR3 is 14 residues long. Germline V lookup: CDR1 SGHTA, CDR2 FQGNSA. V lost 5 bases and J lost 3, with 13 bases in between. The CDR3 coding sequence is TGTGCCAGCAGCGCCCTCGGATGGGAAGAGACCCAGTACTTC. Its translation: CASSALGWEETQYF.

J is TRBJ1-2 and V is TRBV6-5; 9 nucleotides agree with TRBD1. The CDR3 contains 13 residues. The germline V gene encodes CDR1 MNHEY and CDR2 SVGAGI. Trimming at V came to 6 bases and at J to 4 bases, leaving 3 bases not matched to a gene. Written as DNA, the CDR3 is TGTGCCAGCAGCTTGACAGGGGGCTATGGCTACACCTTC. Its translation is CASSLTGGYGYTF.

CDR3 nucleotides: TGTGCCATCAGTGAACAGGGAGCCTACGAGCAGTACTTC. This translates into CAISEQGAYEQYF. The chain is built from TRBV10-3 and TRBJ2-7, with a weak D call TRBD1 (6 bases). V was shortened by 3 bases and J by 2 bases, with 8 bases between the two germline ends. The CDR3 is 13 residues long. Germline CDR1 is ENHRY and CDR2 is SYGVKD.

The CDR3 region has the DNA TGTGCCAGCAGTTCCCTACGAGTCTCGAATGAAAAACTGTTTTTT. Translation: CASSSLRVSNEKLFF. The chain is built from TRBV25-1 and TRBJ1-4; D gene uncertain. The V gene's germline CDR1 is MGHDK and CDR2 SYGVNS. Deletions cut 5 bases from V and 5 bases from J, with 15 bases between. This CDR3 is 15 amino acids long.

DNA of the CDR3: TGTGCCAGCAGTTCCCCCGGAGAGCGGGAACCAGAGACCCAGTACTTC. Encoded protein: CASSSPGEREPETQYF. The chain has TRBV27 and TRBJ2-5, with 7 bases identical to TRBD2. The CDR3 length is 16 residues. Unmatched junction bases numbered 12, after V lost 4 bases and J lost 4 bases. Germline lookup yields CDR1 MNHEY and CDR2 SMNVEV (reference sequence).

This clonotype was picked up a small number of times. The chain has TRBV28 and TRBJ2-2, with 7 bases aligning to TRBD1. CDR3 size: 19 residues. CDR1 is MDHEN and CDR2 is SYDVKM in the germline V gene. The junction had 17 bases not matched to a gene; V was cut back by 5 bases and J by 2 bases. DNA for the CDR3: TGTGCCAGCAGTACCCGGGACAGTTACTCTTCATTTAACACCGGGGAGCTGTTTTTT. Amino acids: CASSTRDSYSSFNTGELFF.

The V and J genes are TRBV19 and TRBJ1-1; D remains unclear. V lost 3 bases, J lost 0 bases, and 8 bases lay in between. Germline values: CDR1 LNHDA, CDR2 SQIVND (reference sequence). The CDR3 spans 14 residues. The CDR3 spells CASSIKTVNTEAFF. CDR3 coding DNA: TGTGCCAGTAGTATCAAGACGGTGAACACTGAAGCTTTCTTT.

This chain joins TRBV25-1 and TRBJ1-2; tentative D call: TRBD1 (6 bases). The CDR3 runs to 15 residues. Germline CDR1 MGHDK, CDR2 SYGVNS. Trimming stripped 0 bases from V and 0 bases from J, with 8 bases between. Here the CDR3 reads CASSEYDRPNYGYTF. DNA for the CDR3: TGTGCCAGCAGTGAATACGACAGGCCTAACTATGGCTACACCTTC.

CDR3 nucleotides: TGTGCCAGCAGCTGGACTAGCTGGAACACCGGGGAGCTGTTTTTT. Protein: CASSWTSWNTGELFF. V is TRBV7-6 and J is TRBJ2-2, with 8 bases lining up with TRBD2. Germline V CDR1 and CDR2: SGHVS, FNYEAQ. V lost 4 bases, J lost 1 base, and 2 bases stayed unmatched. The CDR3 is 15 amino acids.

The J gene is TRBJ2-1, the V gene TRBV4-2, with 7 bases identical to TRBD2. CDR1 and CDR2 (germline): LGHNA, YNFKEQ. This CDR3 has 16 residues. J gave up 7 bases and V 0 bases, and 9 bases lay outside the gene matches. CDR3 amino acids: CASSQDWASGVNEQFF. The DNA of the CDR3 is TGTGCCAGCAGCCAAGATTGGGCTAGCGGAGTTAATGAGCAGTTCTTC.